This paragraph reports one T cell receptor (beta chain). This entry belongs to a study of blood T cell repertoires in COVID-19. In the authors' methods: For nucleated cells, counts were estimated from reference gene primer amplification. Sequenced by immunoSEQ multiplex PCR; TCRdb stores in-frame clones only, minus some. V and J calls and clone size are those listed in that table; D and trimming were worked out from the DNA. The sample gives 110,000 or so clones, roughly four fifths of which show up once; approximately 4.1% is in the top ten. Per germline, CDR1 LNHDA and CDR2 SQIVND (reference sequence). The CDR3 length is 16 residues. V was clipped by 2 bases and J by 4 bases; unmatched bases: 8.

The rearrangement links TRBV19 to TRBJ1-5; 7 nucleotides align to TRBD1. The clonotype comes from a woman in her seventies with acute or convalescent COVID-19. The sample comprised peripheral blood. The CDR3 spells CASSISWTGHNQPQHF. The CDR3, as DNA: TGTGCCAGTAGTATATCCTGGACAGGCCATAATCAGCCCCAGCATTTT.